A single T cell receptor beta chain is shown here with its context. Its cognate antigen is unknown. As previously described, bulk TCR libraries were made using listed TCR primers. In TCRdb, the PCR reads were re-called with MiXCR into one record per CDR3 protein. Here the sample spans 490,000 or so distinct CDR3 sequences, around 23% being singletons. This sample is part of a study of molecular identifiers for immune sequencing clone quantification. The wider study: In replicates, RNA from around 20,000 or 100,000 naive CD8 cells was divided five ways and four parts were sequenced. Study-level findings and limits: Clones exceeding 20 RNA copies carried over 97% of effector molecules but under 1% of naive-cell molecules.

Naive CD8 libraries were made from about 21,000 to 970,000 sorted cells, and they used 10%, 30% or 50% RNA. In germline, CDR1 is MNHEY, CDR2 SVGAGI. Trimming removed 6 bases from V and 4 bases from J; junction bases left unmatched: 22. CDR3 size: 20 residues. The specimen was naive CD8+ T cells from blood, with Jurkat cell RNA spiked in. Subset described: FACS-sorted CD8+CD4-CCR7+CD45RA+ naive T cells. This chain links TRBV6-5 with TRBJ2-3, with 10 bases matching TRBD2. The clonotype originates from a human donor in good health. Some libraries in this study had Jurkat cell RNA spiked in. The CDR3 here is CASSKAGTSDLAYSADTQYF. DNA of the CDR3: TGTGCCAGCAGCAAGGCGGGGACTAGCGACCTAGCCTATTCTGCAGATACGCAGTATTTT.